These 22 T cell receptor beta chains came from one sample sequenced in a study of cytomegalovirus exposure and HLA in healthy donors. Primers for the PCR totalled 60 Vbeta and 13 Jbeta. Measured with immunoSEQ multiplex PCR; TCRdb has only the in-frame clones, and not every one. Among some 180,000 clones listed, around three quarters were seen once. Material for sequencing was PBMCs. These receptors all come from a woman under 40 in good health and CMV-seropositive.

The CDR3 region is CASSRRPRGGHTDTQYF. The CDR3 coding sequence is TGTGCCAGCAGCCGACGACCGCGGGGGGGACACACAGATACGCAGTATTTT. This chain connects TRBV11-2 to TRBJ2-3, with 9 bases lining up with TRBD2. The CDR3 is 17 residues long. CDR1 SGHAT and CDR2 FQNNGV come from the germline V gene. After removal of 5 bases from V and 2 bases from J, the junction contained 11 bases not matched to a gene.

This clone was detected once. The chain is built from TRBV6-5 and TRBJ1-2; the match to TRBD1 covers 8 bases. CDR1 and CDR2 (germline): MNHEY, SVGAGI. CDR3 length equals 15 residues. J gave up 3 bases and V 8 bases, and 11 bases lay outside the gene matches. CDR3: CASRPETGVDYGYTF. The CDR3 nucleotides read TGTGCCAGCCGACCCGAGACAGGGGTTGACTATGGCTACACCTTC.

The chain's CDR3 is CASSATSEDTQYF. The CDR3 region has the DNA TGTGCCAGCAGTGCAACTAGCGAGGATACGCAGTATTTT. This chain uses TRBV6-5 with TRBJ2-3; 7 bases are a match to TRBD2. The CDR3 is made up of 13 amino acids. Losses at the gene ends were 5 bases for V and 6 bases for J; bases not matched to a gene: 5. CDR1 is MNHEY, CDR2 SVGAGI, per germline.

The gene calls are TRBV29-1 and TRBJ2-3, with 7 bases aligning to TRBD2. After removal of 4 bases from V and 1 base from J, the junction contained 5 bases not matched to a gene. Per the germline V gene, CDR1 is SQVTM and CDR2 is ANQGSEA. The CDR3 covers 14 residues. DNA for the CDR3: TGCAGCGTTGGACGGGGGGAACGCACAGATACGCAGTATTTT. It is translated as CSVGRGERTDTQYF.

The V gene is TRBV30, the J gene TRBJ2-2, with D possibly being TRBD2 (6 bases). Deletions cut 8 bases from V and 3 bases from J, with 16 bases between. The CDR3 runs 14 residues. Germline V gene sequence: CDR1 GTSNPN, CDR2 SVGIG (reference sequence). The CDR3 DNA reads as TGTGCCGTCATACCGGGACTTCACACCGGGGAGCTGTTTTTT. It codes for CAVIPGLHTGELFF.

The V gene is TRBV5-4, the J gene TRBJ2-3; TRBD2 matches 7 bases. There are 16 residues in the CDR3. V shed 4 bases and J 2 bases; nucleotides not matched to a gene: 10. Per germline, CDR1 SGHNT and CDR2 YYREEE (reference sequence). The DNA of the CDR3 is TGTGCCAGCAGCCAAGATCCCAGCGGGGTCACAGATACGCAGTATTTT. Its translation is CASSQDPSGVTDTQYF.

The chain has TRBV28 and TRBJ2-7; D is perhaps TRBD1 (5 bases). From germline, CDR1 is MDHEN and CDR2 SYDVKM. This CDR3 is built from 16 residues. Trimming removed 2 bases at V and 0 bases at J, with 14 bases between. CDR3 loop: CASSLPWTRHSYEQYF. DNA of the CDR3: TGTGCCAGCAGTTTACCATGGACACGACACTCCTACGAGCAGTACTTC.

This clone turned up a few times. The V call is TRBV7-2, the J call TRBJ2-5, with D hard to call. The CDR3 contains 14 residues. Germline V lookup: CDR1 SGHTA, CDR2 FQGNSA. The V and J ends lost 1 base and 2 bases respectively, with 8 bases between them. CDR3 in amino acids: CASSLVSGQETQYF. For the CDR3, the DNA is TGTGCCAGCAGCTTAGTCTCAGGACAAGAGACCCAGTACTTC.

The CDR3 DNA follows: TGTGCCAGCAGCCCGCGGGGGCCCTCCTACAATGAGCAGTTCTTC. Its translation is CASSPRGPSYNEQFF. J is TRBJ2-1 and V is TRBV4-2, with D perhaps matching TRBD2 (7 bases). The germline V and J ends were trimmed by 4 bases and 0 bases, with 10 bases remaining between them. CDR3 size: 15 residues. Germline-derived CDR1 and CDR2 are LGHNA and YNFKEQ.

This clone was recorded only once. J is TRBJ2-5 and V is TRBV7-8; D perhaps matches TRBD2 (5 bases). V lost 1 base and J 3 bases, leaving 12 bases between the germline ends. The CDR3 loop spans 15 amino acids. Germline lookup yields CDR1 SGHVS and CDR2 FQNEAQ. The CDR3: CASSLGVAPEETQYF. The CDR3, as DNA: TGTGCCAGCAGCTTAGGGGTAGCGCCCGAAGAGACCCAGTACTTC.

The J gene is TRBJ2-2, the V gene TRBV9; a possible D gene is TRBD2 (5 bases). Germline CDR1 and CDR2: SGDLS and YYNGEE. Trimming shortened V by 0 bases and J by 5 bases, and 8 bases separated the two germline ends. There are 14 residues in the CDR3. The CDR3 DNA is TGTGCCAGCAGCGTAGACCGCGGGACCGGGGAGCTGTTTTTT. This codes for CASSVDRGTGELFF.

CDR3 loop: CASSGWRETQYF. CDR3 coding DNA: TGTGCCAGCAGCGGATGGCGGGAGACCCAGTACTTC. The J gene is TRBJ2-5, the V gene TRBV9; no firm D call. The CDR3 is 12 amino acids. CDR1 is SGDLS and CDR2 is YYNGEE in the germline V gene. With 3 bases removed from V and 5 bases from J, the gap between germline ends came to 8 bases.

The chain has TRBV27 and TRBJ2-3, with D possibly matching TRBD2 (6 bases). V lost 5 bases, J lost 4 bases, and 13 bases lay in between. The germline gives CDR1 MNHEY, CDR2 SMNVEV (reference sequence). The CDR3 covers 14 residues. CDR3 bases: TGTGCCAGCAGTCCTCGGGGGAGGTCAGATACGCAGTATTTT. Translated, it gives CASSPRGRSDTQYF.

This clone appeared a single time. This chain links TRBV4-3 with TRBJ2-5; 9 positions agree with TRBD2. This CDR3 is 15 amino acids long. CDR1 LGHNA and CDR2 YSLEER come from the germline V gene. With 4 bases clipped from V and 5 bases from J, the junction kept 8 bases outside the gene matches. CDR3 protein: CASSPRGGSAETQYF. DNA for the CDR3: TGCGCCAGCAGCCCGCGGGGGGGCAGCGCGGAGACCCAGTACTTC.

V usage is TRBV9 and J usage is TRBJ1-3; 9 bases match TRBD1. This CDR3 comprises 20 residues. Germline V gene data show CDR1 as SGDLS and CDR2 as YYNGEE. The trim removed 3 bases at V and 1 base at J, leaving 17 bases unmatched. The CDR3 DNA follows: TGTGCCAGCAGCGGTACTCCGGGACAGGGTAGAAGTGTGTCTGGAAACACCATATATTTT. It translates to CASSGTPGQGRSVSGNTIYF.

The rearrangement uses TRBV28 and TRBJ2-5, with 7 bases matching TRBD1. The DNA matches TRBJ2-7 better at its end, which makes the J call doubtful. This CDR3 is built from 14 residues. Germline CDR1 is MDHEN and CDR2 is SYDVKM. The CDR3 protein is CASLRQGIPYEQYF. The CDR3 DNA sequence: TGTGCCAGCCTAAGACAGGGTATTCCCTACGAGCAGTACTTC.

The rearrangement links TRBV6-1 to TRBJ2-3; 8 positions agree with TRBD2. V gave up 10 bases and J gave up 0 bases; unmatched junction bases: 6. Germline CDR1 and CDR2: MNHNS and SASEGT. The CDR3 loop spans 14 amino acids. CDR3 region: CATQRGQSTDTQYF. DNA of the CDR3: TGTGCCACCCAGCGGGGGCAGAGCACAGATACGCAGTATTTT.

V is TRBV7-2 and J is TRBJ2-7, with 11 nucleotides matching TRBD2. CDR3 length: 14 residues. Germline CDR1 is SGHTA and CDR2 is FQGNSA. Germline trimming cut 3 bases from V and 3 bases from J; bases unmatched to any gene: 1. DNA of the CDR3: TGTGCCAGCAGCTTCGGACTAGCGGGCTACGAGCAGTACTTC. Encoded protein: CASSFGLAGYEQYF.

The J gene is TRBJ2-7, the V gene TRBV10-3; 7 nucleotides align to TRBD1. CDR3 length equals 13 residues. V gave up 5 bases and J gave up 3 bases; unmatched junction bases: 4. CDR1 is ENHRY, CDR2 SYGVKD, per germline. The CDR3 here is CAISPGQSYEQYF. The CDR3 DNA reads as TGTGCCATCAGTCCGGGACAGAGCTACGAGCAGTACTTC.

On this clone: At the DNA level, this CDR3 is encoded by other sequences in the same sample as well. The chain is built from TRBV4-2 and TRBJ2-1; 7 bases fit TRBD2. V shed 1 base, J shed 4 bases, and the junction held 4 bases outside the gene matches. The length of the CDR3 is 15 residues. Germline V lookup: CDR1 LGHNA, CDR2 YNFKEQ. In nucleotides, the CDR3 is TGTGCCAGCAGCCAAGCGGGGGGTCCATACAATGAGCAGTTCTTC. This gives the protein CASSQAGGPYNEQFF.

This clone was found once. The chain uses TRBV27 and TRBJ1-2, with TRBD1 as a possible D gene (6 bases). Trimming cost V 6 bases and J 7 bases, with 18 bases left between them. In germline, CDR1 is MNHEY, CDR2 SMNVEV (reference sequence). There are 14 residues in the CDR3. CDR3 nucleotides: TGTGCCAGCAGCCCCTTTAACAGGGTCCGTGGCTACACCTTC. It encodes CASSPFNRVRGYTF.

A single count supports this clone. This chain links TRBV5-1 with TRBJ2-2, with 11 bases matching TRBD2. The germline CDR1 and CDR2 sequences are SGHRS and YFSETQ. This CDR3 region has 18 residues. V shed 2 bases, J shed 3 bases, and the junction held 9 bases outside the gene matches. The CDR3 is CASSFSGTSGSYTGELFF. In nucleotides, the CDR3 is TGCGCCAGCAGCTTTTCCGGGACTAGCGGTTCATACACCGGGGAGCTGTTTTTT.